The T cell receptor beta chain described here comes from a study of blood T cell repertoires in COVID-19. Here immunoSEQ multiplex PCR was the method, and the copy in TCRdb shows in-frame clones only, minus some. This sample yields around 220,000 clones, of which around 82% are seen a single time; 4.9% belongs to the top ten. Germline trimming cut 2 bases from V and 3 bases from J; bases unmatched to any gene: 7. The germline CDR1 and CDR2 sequences are MDHEN and SYDVKM. The CDR3 consists of 17 residues. The sequence was obtained from a woman aged 80 or older with active or convalescent COVID-19. The V gene is TRBV28, the J gene TRBJ1-5, with 10 positions matching TRBD1. Sequenced: peripheral blood. Here the CDR3 DNA reads TGTGCCAGCAGTTTACCCCGGACAGGGGGGATCAATCAGCCCCAGCATTTT. This translates into CASSLPRTGGINQPQHF.